This T cell receptor beta chain was observed in a study of CD8 T cells in Susac syndrome. Overall study findings and caveats: Clonal expansion did not appear in Susac syndrome CD4+ T cell repertoires. A relatively small number of individuals underwent TCR sequencing and HLA analysis.

The germline CDR1 and CDR2 sequences are SNHLY and FYNNEI. Trimming removed 4 bases from V and 5 bases from J, with 8 bases in between. CDR3 length equals 12 residues. The RNA, about 0.45 to 1 ug, was put through reverse transcription using random hexamers. TCRdb reprocessed the immunoSEQ multiplex PCR reads with MiXCR, giving one entry per CDR3 protein. Found here are 160,000 or so distinct CDR3 sequences, under 95% of them singletons; the top ten hold 0.12%. As regards this clonotype: The antigen is unknown.

Sequencing was done on a sample of CD4+ T cells from PBMCs. This sequence was found in a human donor with Susac syndrome. The rearrangement joins TRBV2 to TRBJ2-5; no reliable D call. The CDR3, as DNA: TGTGCCAGCAGTGGTCCGACTGAGACCCAGTACTTC. This encodes CASSGPTETQYF.